A single sample gave rise to the 20 T cell receptor beta chains below, sequenced in a study of human CD4 T cells and Enterobacteriaceae. Sorting took every CD4+ cell except CD45RA+CCR7+CD95- naive cells, reaching over 95% purity. Assay used: immunoSEQ multiplex PCR; TCRdb lists only in-frame clones, some missing. The sample carries 25,000 to 35,000 clones, 70% to 85% recorded once. Sequencing was done on a sample of memory CD4+ T cells from blood. Receptors originate from a human donor in good health.

This clone is a singleton in its sample. J is TRBJ1-2 and V is TRBV13, with 7 positions matching TRBD1. The V and J ends lost 5 bases and 6 bases, in that order; junction bases with no gene match: 12. CDR1 and CDR2 (germline): PRHDT, FYEKMQ (reference sequence). The CDR3 is 15 residues long. The DNA of the CDR3 is TGTGCCAGCAGCCCCCGACAGGGAGGTTGGGATGGCTACACCTTC. Encoded protein: CASSPRQGGWDGYTF.

V and J are TRBV28 and TRBJ2-5; 7 bases are shared with TRBD2. The CDR3 loop spans 14 amino acids. The V gene's germline CDR1 is MDHEN and CDR2 SYDVKM. V was clipped by 2 bases and J by 5 bases; unmatched bases: 5. The CDR3 spells CASSLGGSRETQYF. CDR3 in DNA: TGTGCCAGCAGTTTAGGCGGGAGTAGGGAGACCCAGTACTTC.

V usage is TRBV11-2 and J usage is TRBJ1-1; no definite D call. Germline V lookup: CDR1 SGHAT, CDR2 FQNNGV. This CDR3 comprises 14 residues. The ends were cut back, 1 base at V and 4 bases at J, with 10 bases in the middle. CDR3 sequence (DNA): TGTGCCAGCAGCTTAGTCGGGAGAGGCACTGAAGCTTTCTTT. Amino acid sequence: CASSLVGRGTEAFF.

The CDR3: CASSLSSGGIYEQYF. In nucleotides, the CDR3 is TGTGCCAGCAGTTTATCTAGCGGGGGGATCTACGAGCAGTACTTC. This chain links TRBV6-5 with TRBJ2-7; TRBD2 matches 11 bases. This CDR3 has 15 residues. Looked up from germline, CDR1 is MNHEY and CDR2 is SVGAGI. Losses at the gene ends were 4 bases for V and 3 bases for J; bases not matched to a gene: 5.

This rearrangement joins TRBV5-1 to TRBJ2-7; 11 bases match TRBD2. In germline, CDR1 is SGHRS, CDR2 YFSETQ. V trimming: 0 bases; J trimming: 6 bases; junction bases outside the gene matches: 5. This CDR3 is 15 amino acids long. The CDR3 nucleotides are TGCGCCAGCAGCTTGGGACTAGCGGGAAAGGGCGAGCAGTACTTC. Amino acids: CASSLGLAGKGEQYF.

This clone appeared a single time. The chain carries TRBV10-3 and TRBJ2-1, with TRBD2 matching 13 bases. The germline V gene has CDR1 ENHRY and CDR2 SYGVKD. After removal of 8 bases from V and 8 bases from J, the junction contained 9 bases not matched to a gene. The CDR3 is made up of 15 amino acids. CDR3 sequence: CAISTSGRATDEQFF. DNA for the CDR3: TGTGCCATCTCAACTAGCGGGAGGGCCACCGATGAGCAGTTCTTC.

This chain connects TRBV6-1 to TRBJ2-7; D is possibly TRBD1 or TRBD2 (5 bases each). The CDR3 contains 14 residues. Germline V gene data show CDR1 as MNHNS and CDR2 as SASEGT. V was shortened by 0 bases and J by 9 bases, with 15 bases between the two germline ends. DNA of the CDR3: TGTGCCAGCAGTGAAGCAGGGACCAATCACCTGCAGTACTTC. Protein product: CASSEAGTNHLQYF.

The chain is built from TRBV19 and TRBJ1-2; TRBD1 is a possible D gene (6 bases). Germline assignment: CDR1 LNHDA and CDR2 SQIVND (reference sequence). The CDR3 runs 15 residues. Trimming cost V 6 bases and J 0 bases, with 14 bases left between them. The CDR3 loop is CASRPQGGSNYGYTF. The CDR3, as DNA: TGTGCCAGTAGGCCACAGGGAGGATCTAACTATGGCTACACCTTC.

This sequence joins TRBV5-1 and TRBJ1-6; 7 nucleotides match TRBD1. V lost 4 bases, J lost 7 bases, and 8 bases stayed unmatched. The CDR3 runs 15 residues. The germline gives CDR1 SGHRS, CDR2 YFSETQ. Here the CDR3 reads CASSQEGQLNSPLHF. CDR3 nucleotide sequence: TGCGCCAGCAGCCAGGAGGGACAGTTAAATTCACCCCTCCACTTT.

The V call is TRBV6-6, the J call TRBJ1-4; D possibly corresponds to TRBD1 (5 bases). V lost 6 bases to trimming and J lost 5 bases, with 13 bases between them. The germline CDR1 and CDR2 sequences are MNHNY and SVGAGI (reference sequence). This CDR3 spans 14 amino acids. The chain's CDR3 is CASRTQAFNEKLFF. CDR3 sequence (DNA): TGTGCCAGCAGGACACAGGCCTTCAATGAAAAACTGTTTTTT.

The gene calls are TRBV19 and TRBJ1-1, with TRBD1 matching 7 bases. CDR3 length equals 14 residues. The germline V gene has CDR1 LNHDA and CDR2 SQIVND (reference sequence). The trim removed 5 bases at V and 5 bases at J, leaving 8 bases unmatched. DNA for the CDR3: TGTGCCAGTAGTTCAGACAGGGTAGGGACTGAAGCTTTCTTT. Its translation is CASSSDRVGTEAFF.

The chain links TRBV28 to TRBJ2-2; 9 bases are a match to TRBD2. Trimming removed 4 bases from V and 7 bases from J; junction bases left unmatched: 4. The CDR3 spans 14 residues. The germline CDR1 and CDR2 sequences are MDHEN and SYDVKM. CDR3 bases: TGTGCCAGCAGTTATAGCGGGAGAGTCGGGGAGCTGTTTTTT. Translated: CASSYSGRVGELFF.

The rearrangement joins TRBV19 to TRBJ2-2; D possibly corresponds to TRBD2 (5 bases). Germline values: CDR1 LNHDA, CDR2 SQIVND (reference sequence). Trimming removed 8 bases from V and 1 base from J, with 11 bases in between. The CDR3 is made up of 14 amino acids. The CDR3 nucleotides read TGTGCCAGTCGAGGGTCTGTGAACACCGGGGAGCTGTTTTTT. Encoded protein: CASRGSVNTGELFF. Variable domain in full (rest from reference TRBV19 and TRBJ2-2): DGGITQSPKYLFRKEGQNVTLSCEQNLNHDAMYWYRQDPGQGLRLIYYSQIVNDFQKGDIAEGYSVSREKKESFPLTVTSAQKNPTAFYLCASRGSVNTGELFFGEGSRLTVL.

The genes are TRBV7-2 and TRBJ1-1; possible D gene TRBD1, 6 bases. Germline V gene data show CDR1 as SGHTA and CDR2 as FQGNSA. V lost 5 bases and J 2 bases, leaving 12 bases between the germline ends. The CDR3 length is 14 residues. Here the CDR3 reads CASSNRGLNTEAFF. CDR3 bases: TGTGCCAGCAGCAATCGGGGGCTCAACACTGAAGCTTTCTTT.

This chain uses TRBV29-1 with TRBJ2-3; D may be TRBD2 (5 bases). Trimming shortened V by 7 bases and J by 3 bases, and 17 bases separated the two germline ends. Germline V gene lookup returns CDR1 SQVTM and CDR2 ANQGSEA. This CDR3 region has 14 residues. Here the CDR3 DNA reads TGCAGCGGAGAGGGTGCAACGGCGACAGATACGCAGTATTTT. Translated: CSGEGATATDTQYF.

The chain uses TRBV2 and TRBJ2-7; the D is unclear. The length of the CDR3 is 12 residues. Trimming took off 2 bases at V and 2 bases at J, with 4 bases between the two ends. Germline V gene data show CDR1 as SNHLY and CDR2 as FYNNEI. CDR3 DNA: TGTGCCAGCAGTGAACCGGCCTACGAGCAGTACTTC. Translating gives CASSEPAYEQYF.

This chain connects TRBV29-1 to TRBJ2-6, with D unclear. This CDR3 region has 13 residues. Germline V gene sequence: CDR1 SQVTM, CDR2 ANQGSEA. V lost 4 bases and J 0 bases, leaving 4 bases between the germline ends. The CDR3 spells CSVGVSGANVLTF. The CDR3, as DNA: TGCAGCGTTGGTGTCTCTGGGGCCAACGTCCTGACTTTC.

The V gene is TRBV7-2, the J gene TRBJ1-3, with D perhaps matching TRBD1 (5 bases). The CDR3 contains 15 residues. Germline CDR1 is SGHTA and CDR2 is FQGNSA. The V gene lost 1 base and the J gene lost 0 bases, with 7 bases spanning the gap. CDR3 loop: CASSLGGTSGNTIYF. The CDR3 DNA reads TGTGCCAGCAGCTTAGGGGGGACCTCTGGAAACACCATATATTTT.

The chain joins TRBV13 to TRBJ1-4, with D possibly matching TRBD1 (6 bases). V lost 5 bases, J lost 7 bases, and 20 bases lay in between. The CDR3 loop spans 16 amino acids. Germline values: CDR1 PRHDT, CDR2 FYEKMQ (reference sequence). CDR3 sequence: CASSGTGGGRGEKLFF. The CDR3 DNA reads as TGTGCCAGCAGCGGGACTGGAGGGGGTAGGGGTGAAAAACTGTTTTTT.

The V and J genes are TRBV7-9 and TRBJ2-6, with 7 positions matching TRBD1. V shed 7 bases and J 1 base; nucleotides not matched to a gene: 1. The length of the CDR3 is 14 residues. CDR1 is SEHNR and CDR2 is FQNEAQ in the germline V gene (reference sequence). As DNA, the CDR3 is TGTGCCAGCACCAGGGGGTCTGGGGCCAACGTCCTGACTTTC. This encodes CASTRGSGANVLTF. The variable domain in full, completed from reference TRBV7-9 and TRBJ2-6, reads DTGVSQNPRHKITKRGQNVTFRCDPISEHNRLYWYRQTLGQGPEFLTYFQNEAQLEKSRLLSDRFSAERPKGSFSTLEIQRTEQGDSAMYLCASTRGSGANVLTFGAGSRLTVL.